The clone carrying this T cell receptor beta chain has a single count. Its specificity is unknown. This was the immunoSEQ version 4 assay in survey mode. Data came from immunoSEQ multiplex PCR; TCRdb stores just in-frame clones and leaves some out. The data contain more than 30,000 clones, 82% of them singletons. The data were taken from a study of persistence of HIV-infected CD4 T cells. Cells were stimulated with overlapping HIV-1 Gag 15-mer peptides. CD40L-negative CD69-negative CD45RO-high memory CD4+ T cells were sorted as populations depleted of antigen-responding cells. V gave up 3 bases and J gave up 4 bases, with 9 bases separating them. Germline CDR1 reads SGHRS; CDR2 reads YFSETQ. The CDR3 spans 13 residues.

The TCR comes from an adult with HIV. The donor label of this sample is uncertain. The source was cultured CD4+ T cells from PBMCs, collected from a patient who received antiretroviral therapy. This rearrangement joins TRBV5-1 to TRBJ2-3; no definite D call. The CDR3 nucleotides read TGCGCCAGCAGCTCCCCCGGCCCAGATACGCAGTATTTT. Translated, it gives CASSSPGPDTQYF.